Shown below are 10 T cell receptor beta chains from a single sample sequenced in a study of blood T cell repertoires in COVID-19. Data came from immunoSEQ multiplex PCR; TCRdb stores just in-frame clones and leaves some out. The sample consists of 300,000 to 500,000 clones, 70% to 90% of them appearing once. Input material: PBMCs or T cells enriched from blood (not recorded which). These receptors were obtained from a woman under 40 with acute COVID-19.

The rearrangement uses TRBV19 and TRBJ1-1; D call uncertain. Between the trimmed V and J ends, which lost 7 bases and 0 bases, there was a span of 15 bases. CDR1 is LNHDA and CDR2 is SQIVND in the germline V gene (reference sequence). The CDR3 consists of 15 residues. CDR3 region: CASMVRTIMNTEAFF. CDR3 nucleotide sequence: TGTGCCAGTATGGTCCGGACTATTATGAACACTGAAGCTTTCTTT.

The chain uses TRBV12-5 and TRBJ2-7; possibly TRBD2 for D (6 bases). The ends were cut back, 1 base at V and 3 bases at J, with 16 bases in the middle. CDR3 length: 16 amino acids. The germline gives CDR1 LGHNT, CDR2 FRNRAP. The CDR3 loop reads CASGLGPFGGDYEQYF. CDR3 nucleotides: TGTGCTAGTGGTTTGGGACCCTTCGGAGGGGACTACGAGCAGTACTTC.

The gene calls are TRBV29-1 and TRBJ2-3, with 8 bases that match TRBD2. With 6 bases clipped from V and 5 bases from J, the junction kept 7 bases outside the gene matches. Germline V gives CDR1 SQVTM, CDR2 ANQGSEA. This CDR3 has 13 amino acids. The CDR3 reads CSVSAGAGDTQYF. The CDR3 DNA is TGCAGCGTCTCAGCGGGGGCCGGAGATACGCAGTATTTT.

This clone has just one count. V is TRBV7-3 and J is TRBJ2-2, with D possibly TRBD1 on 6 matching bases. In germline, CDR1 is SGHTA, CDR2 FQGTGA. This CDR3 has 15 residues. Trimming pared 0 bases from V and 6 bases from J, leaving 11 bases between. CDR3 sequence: CASSLTTGWAGELFF. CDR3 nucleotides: TGTGCCAGCAGCTTAACAACAGGGTGGGCCGGGGAGCTGTTTTTT.

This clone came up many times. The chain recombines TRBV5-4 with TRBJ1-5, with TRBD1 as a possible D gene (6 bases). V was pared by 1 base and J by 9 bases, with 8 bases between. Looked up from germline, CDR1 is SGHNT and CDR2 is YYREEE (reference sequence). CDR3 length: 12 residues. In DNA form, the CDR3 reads TGTGCCAGCAGCTTGCAAGGGGGGCCCCAGCATTTT. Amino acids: CASSLQGGPQHF.

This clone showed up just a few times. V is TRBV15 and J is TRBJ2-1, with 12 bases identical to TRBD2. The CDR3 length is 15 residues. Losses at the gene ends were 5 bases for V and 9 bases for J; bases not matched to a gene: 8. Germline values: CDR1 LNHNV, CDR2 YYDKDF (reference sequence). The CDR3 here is CATSDLAGGIIEQFF. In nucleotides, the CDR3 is TGTGCCACCAGCGACCTAGCGGGGGGGATCATTGAGCAGTTCTTC.

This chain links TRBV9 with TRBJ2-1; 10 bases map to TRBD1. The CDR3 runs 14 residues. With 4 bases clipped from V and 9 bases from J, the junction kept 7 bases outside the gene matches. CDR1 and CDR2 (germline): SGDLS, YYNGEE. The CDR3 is CASSKTGGSGEQFF. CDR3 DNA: TGTGCCAGCAGCAAGACAGGGGGCTCGGGTGAGCAGTTCTTC.

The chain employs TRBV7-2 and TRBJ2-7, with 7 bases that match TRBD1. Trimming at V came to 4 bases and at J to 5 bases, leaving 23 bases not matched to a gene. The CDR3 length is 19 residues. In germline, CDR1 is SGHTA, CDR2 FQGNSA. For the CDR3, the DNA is TGTGCCAGCAGCTCCCCGGCCCCCCGATACGAGGGGGCGGCCCACGAGCAGTACTTC. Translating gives CASSSPAPRYEGAAHEQYF.

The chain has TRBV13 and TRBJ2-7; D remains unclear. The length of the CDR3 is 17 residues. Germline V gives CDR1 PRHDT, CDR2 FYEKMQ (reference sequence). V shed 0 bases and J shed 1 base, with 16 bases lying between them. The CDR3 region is CASSLGAAIRSSYEQYF. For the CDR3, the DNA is TGTGCCAGCAGCTTAGGGGCAGCTATCCGGAGTTCCTACGAGCAGTACTTC.

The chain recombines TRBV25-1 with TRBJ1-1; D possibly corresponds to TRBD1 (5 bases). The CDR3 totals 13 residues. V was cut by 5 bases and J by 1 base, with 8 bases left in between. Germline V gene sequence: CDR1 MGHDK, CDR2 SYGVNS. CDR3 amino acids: CASSSDTNTEAFF. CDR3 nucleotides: TGTGCCAGCAGTTCGGACACGAACACTGAAGCTTTCTTT. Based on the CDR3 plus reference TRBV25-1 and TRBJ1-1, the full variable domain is EADIYQTPRYLVIGTGKKITLECSQTMGHDKMYWYQQDPGMELHLIHYSYGVNSTEKGDLSSESTVSRIRTEHFPLTLESARPSHTSQYLCASSSDTNTEAFFGQGTRLTVV.